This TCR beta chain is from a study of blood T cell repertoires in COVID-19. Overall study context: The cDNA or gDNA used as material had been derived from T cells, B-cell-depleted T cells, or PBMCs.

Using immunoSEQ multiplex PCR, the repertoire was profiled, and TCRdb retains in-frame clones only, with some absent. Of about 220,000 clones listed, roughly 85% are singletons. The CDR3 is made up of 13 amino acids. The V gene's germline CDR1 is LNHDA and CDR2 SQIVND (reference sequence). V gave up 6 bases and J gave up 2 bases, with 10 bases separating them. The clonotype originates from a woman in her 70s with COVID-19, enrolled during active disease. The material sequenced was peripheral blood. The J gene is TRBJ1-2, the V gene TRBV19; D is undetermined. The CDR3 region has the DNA TGTGCCAGTAGCACGGCGGGAAACTATGGCTACACCTTC. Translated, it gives CASSTAGNYGYTF.